Listed here is a single T cell receptor beta chain. As yet, its antigen is unknown. The sample comes from a study of human T cells and chemical hapten exposure. Overall study results and limits: Positive correlation was observed between PT1 expanded TCR counts and patch test score.

TCRdb reprocessed the RACE reads with MiXCR, giving one entry per CDR3 protein. The sample lists some 400,000 distinct CDR3 sequences, 4.8% occurring once. This CDR3 spans 15 amino acids. The V gene lost 1 base and the J gene lost 2 bases, with 10 bases spanning the gap. Looked up from germline, CDR1 is SGHRS and CDR2 is YFSETQ. The time point was: patch test 1, 2 weeks after DPC sensitization. Treatment here: therapeutic diphenylcyclopropenone sensitization with weekly scalp DPC. Source: whole blood, taken in connection with sensitization to the hapten diphenylcyclopropenone (DPC). This chain joins TRBV5-1 and TRBJ1-5; D is unclear. This TCR derives from a woman aged 50 to 60 with alopecia areata. Some clones in this sample may be carry-over from other donors' samples. CDR3 nucleotide sequence: TGCGCCAGCAGCTTGTACCCTGGGGGCAATCAGCCCCAGCATTTT. Residues: CASSLYPGGNQPQHF.